The sample holds a few counts of the clone carrying this T cell receptor (beta chain). The target antigen is unknown. The record originates from a study of T cell responses to AZD1222 COVID-19 vaccine. The study's findings and limits: After the peak T cell response, and only then, were repertoires sampled. Variant regions that are unmutated are reportedly the target of nearly half of spike-specific TCRs.

The V gene's germline CDR1 is SGHVS and CDR2 FQNEAQ. The J segment lost 2 bases and the V segment lost 5 bases, leaving 17 bases of the junction unmatched. The CDR3 loop spans 19 amino acids. Clones were sequenced by immunoSEQ multiplex PCR, and TCRdb holds only the in-frame ones, with some missing. The sample lists more than 100,000 clones; around 89% were seen once. The rearrangement links TRBV7-8 to TRBJ1-5, with 8 bases fitting TRBD1. This clonotype originated in an adult in good health. Sequenced here: peripheral blood, sampled on day 0 of AZD1222 vaccination. CDR3 region: CASSGWDRQSTYGNQPQHF. The CDR3 nucleotides are TGTGCCAGCAGCGGATGGGACAGGCAATCCACGTACGGCAATCAGCCCCAGCATTTT.